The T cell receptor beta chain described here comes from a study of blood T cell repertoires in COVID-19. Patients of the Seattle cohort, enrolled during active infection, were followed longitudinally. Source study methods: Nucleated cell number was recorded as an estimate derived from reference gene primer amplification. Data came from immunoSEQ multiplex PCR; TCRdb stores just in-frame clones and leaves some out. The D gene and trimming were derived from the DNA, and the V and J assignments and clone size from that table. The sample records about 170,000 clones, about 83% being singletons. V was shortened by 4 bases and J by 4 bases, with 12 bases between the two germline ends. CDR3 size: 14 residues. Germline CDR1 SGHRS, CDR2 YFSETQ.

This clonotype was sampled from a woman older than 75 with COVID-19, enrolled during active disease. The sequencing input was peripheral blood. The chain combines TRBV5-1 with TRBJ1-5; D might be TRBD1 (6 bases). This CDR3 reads CASSPGQPNQPQHF. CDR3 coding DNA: TGCGCCAGCAGCCCCGGACAGCCGAATCAGCCCCAGCATTTT.